This T cell receptor (beta chain) is drawn from a study of CD8 T cells in ankylosing spondylitis. Study-level results: According to the report, clones linked to the disease were significantly enriched in matched synovial fluid samples taken from ankylosing spondylitis patients. Ankylosing spondylitis blood appeared to be characterized by a TCR beta motif of under ten highly homologous variants. Reports of some motif variants in reactive arthritis synovial fluid and blood predate this one.

For TCR beta, libraries came from quantitative 5'-RACE with molecular barcodes. TCRdb passed the 5' RACE reads through MiXCR, listing each CDR3 protein once. The sample contains some 200,000 distinct CDR3 sequences, about 18% of which appear only once. The length of the CDR3 is 14 residues. V lost 3 bases, J lost 6 bases, and 15 bases lay in between. Germline loops: CDR1 LNHDA, CDR2 SQIVND (reference sequence). This clonotype has ten or more counts. Its antigen is unidentified. Sequencing input: blood, either unsorted or a sorted T cell fraction (not recorded which). This sequence originates from a male donor aged 10 to 35 with ankylosing spondylitis or in good health (not recorded which). The chain has TRBV19 and TRBJ2-7; maybe TRBD2 (6 bases). The chain's CDR3 is CASSMSAGTPEQYF. CDR3 nucleotide sequence: TGTGCCAGTAGTATGAGTGCGGGGACTCCCGAGCAGTACTTC.